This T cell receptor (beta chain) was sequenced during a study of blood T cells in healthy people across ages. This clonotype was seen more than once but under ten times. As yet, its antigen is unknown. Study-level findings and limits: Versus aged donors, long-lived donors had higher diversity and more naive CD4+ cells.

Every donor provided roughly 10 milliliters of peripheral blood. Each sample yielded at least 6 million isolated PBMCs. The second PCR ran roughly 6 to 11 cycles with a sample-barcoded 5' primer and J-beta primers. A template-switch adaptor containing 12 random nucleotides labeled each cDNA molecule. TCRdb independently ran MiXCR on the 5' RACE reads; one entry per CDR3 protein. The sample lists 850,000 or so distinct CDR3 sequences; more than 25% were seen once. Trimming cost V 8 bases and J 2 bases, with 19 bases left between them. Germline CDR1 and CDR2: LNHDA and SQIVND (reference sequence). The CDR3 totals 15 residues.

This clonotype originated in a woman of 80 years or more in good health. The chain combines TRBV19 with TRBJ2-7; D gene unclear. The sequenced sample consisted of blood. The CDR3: CASDPPALIPYEQYF. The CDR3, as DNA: TGTGCCAGTGATCCTCCGGCCCTGATCCCCTACGAGCAGTACTTC.